One sample yielded the 14 T cell receptor beta chains listed below, sequenced in a study of blood T cell repertoires in COVID-19. Sequenced by immunoSEQ multiplex PCR; TCRdb stores in-frame clones only, minus some. Counted here are about 190,000 clones, approximately 82% occurring once; the ten biggest clones make up approximately 4.7%. Sequencing input: PBMCs or T cells enriched from blood (not recorded which). The receptors were gathered from a woman aged 55-69 years with acute COVID-19.

The rearrangement links TRBV11-2 to TRBJ1-1; TRBD1 might be the D (5 bases). V was pared by 5 bases and J by 1 base, with 14 bases between. Germline V gene data show CDR1 as SGHAT and CDR2 as FQNNGV. CDR3 length: 15 residues. The CDR3, as DNA: TGTGCCAGCAGCGGAATCAGGACAACGAACACTGAAGCTTTCTTT. Its protein is CASSGIRTTNTEAFF.

The rearrangement uses TRBV5-8 and TRBJ1-2; TRBD1 matches 8 bases. This CDR3 spans 15 amino acids. Germline values: CDR1 SGHTS, CDR2 YDEGEE. Losses at the gene ends were 4 bases for V and 5 bases for J; bases not matched to a gene: 10. The DNA of the CDR3 is TGTGCCAGCAGCCCCTACGGACAGGGAAGGTATGGCTACACCTTC. Its protein is CASSPYGQGRYGYTF.

The rearrangement uses TRBV7-9 and TRBJ1-2; D is unresolved. Per germline, CDR1 SEHNR and CDR2 FQNEAQ (reference sequence). The V end was cut by 1 base, the J end by 3 bases, with 6 bases between. The CDR3 loop spans 13 amino acids. The DNA for the CDR3 is TGTGCCAGCAGCTTAGGGCGGGACTATGGCTACACCTTC. This encodes CASSLGRDYGYTF.

The chain links TRBV19 to TRBJ2-2; no definite D call. The V end was cut by 6 bases, the J end by 4 bases, with 12 bases between. CDR1 is LNHDA, CDR2 SQIVND, per germline (reference sequence). The CDR3 is 14 residues long. CDR3 sequence: CASSQPGLTGELFF. The CDR3, as DNA: TGTGCCAGTAGCCAACCTGGCCTCACCGGGGAGCTGTTTTTT.

The chain couples TRBV9 to TRBJ2-2; D might be TRBD1 (6 bases). With 0 bases removed from V and 5 bases from J, the gap between germline ends came to 14 bases. Germline loops: CDR1 SGDLS, CDR2 YYNGEE. The CDR3 consists of 16 residues. CDR3 sequence reads: CASSVAGTGLTGELFF. CDR3 sequence (DNA): TGTGCCAGCAGCGTAGCCGGTACAGGGTTGACCGGGGAGCTGTTTTTT.

CDR3 DNA: TGTGCCAGCCACAGAATTGGGTCCTACAATGAGCAGTTCTTC. Translating gives CASHRIGSYNEQFF. The chain is built from TRBV6-5 and TRBJ2-1; D remains unclear. The CDR3 has 14 amino acids. Germline CDR1 reads MNHEY; CDR2 reads SVGAGI. The V gene lost 8 bases and the J gene lost 1 base, with 12 bases spanning the gap.

This clone was picked up many times. Distinct nucleotide sequences in the sample also encode this CDR3. This chain joins TRBV12-3 or TRBV12-4 and TRBJ2-4; D ambiguous. CDR3 length equals 12 residues. Trimming left V 9 bases short and J 1 base short, with 7 bases between. Here the CDR3 reads CASSQAKNIQYF. The CDR3 DNA reads TGTGCCAGTTCCCAGGCCAAAAACATTCAGTACTTC.

V is TRBV19 and J is TRBJ1-4; 8 bases align to TRBD1. Per germline, CDR1 LNHDA and CDR2 SQIVND (reference sequence). The J segment lost 3 bases and the V segment lost 8 bases, leaving 5 bases of the junction unmatched. CDR3 length equals 14 residues. DNA of the CDR3: TGTGCCAGTTCCTGGACAGGGTCTAATGAAAAACTGTTTTTT. This gives the protein CASSWTGSNEKLFF.

The chain carries TRBV19 and TRBJ2-7, with TRBD1 matching over 8 bases. The CDR3 extends over 16 amino acids. Germline lookup yields CDR1 LNHDA and CDR2 SQIVND (reference sequence). With V trimmed by 2 bases and J by 5 bases, 11 bases remained unmatched. The CDR3 here is CASSIPKRGQENEQYF. The CDR3 region has the DNA TGTGCCAGTAGTATACCCAAAAGGGGACAGGAGAACGAGCAGTACTTC.

The chain joins TRBV25-1 to TRBJ2-7, with a weak D call TRBD1 (5 bases). V was shortened by 3 bases and J by 3 bases, with 6 bases between the two germline ends. Germline V gene sequence: CDR1 MGHDK, CDR2 SYGVNS. The CDR3 has 12 residues. CDR3 bases: TGTGCCAGCAGTGACAGGGTCTACGAGCAGTACTTC. Translation: CASSDRVYEQYF.

The genes are TRBV28 and TRBJ2-3, with 10 bases aligning to TRBD1. Trimming cost V 1 base and J 4 bases; bases outside gene matches: 2. CDR1 and CDR2 (germline): MDHEN, SYDVKM. The CDR3 has 15 residues. This CDR3 reads CASSLLGQGADTQYF. Here the CDR3 DNA reads TGTGCCAGCAGTTTATTAGGACAGGGGGCAGATACGCAGTATTTT. The variable domain in full, completed from reference TRBV28 and TRBJ2-3, reads DVKVTQSSRYLVKRTGEKVFLECVQDMDHENMFWYRQDPGLGLRLIYFSYDVKMKEKGDIPEGYSVSREKKERFSLILESASTNQTSMYLCASSLLGQGADTQYFGPGTRLTVL.

V is TRBV3-1 (or the pseudogene TRBV3-2) and J is TRBJ1-2, with D perhaps matching TRBD1 (6 bases). V lost 4 bases and J 5 bases, leaving 17 bases between the germline ends. The CDR3 covers 15 residues. CDR1 and CDR2 from the germline V gene are LGHDT and YNNKEL (reference sequence). In DNA, the CDR3 is TGTGCCAGCAGCCTCCGGGACATCCGAGTATATGGCTACACCTTC. Its protein product is CASSLRDIRVYGYTF.

This sequence joins TRBV7-8 and TRBJ2-7; maybe TRBD2 (5 bases). CDR3 length: 13 amino acids. V shed 1 base and J shed 2 bases, with 6 bases lying between them. The V gene's germline CDR1 is SGHVS and CDR2 FQNEAQ. The CDR3 here is CASSLGRAYEQYV. The CDR3, as DNA: TGTGCCAGCAGCTTAGGGCGGGCCTACGAGCAGTACGTC.

This chain connects TRBV4-1 to TRBJ1-5, with 7 nucleotides matching TRBD1. CDR3 length equals 18 residues. V gave up 2 bases and J gave up 0 bases; unmatched junction bases: 10. CDR1 is MGHRA and CDR2 is YSYEKL in the germline V gene. CDR3 sequence reads: CASSQFLQGRDSNQPQHF. For the CDR3, the DNA is TGCGCCAGCAGCCAATTTTTACAGGGGAGAGATAGCAATCAGCCCCAGCATTTT.